The sequence of this TCR beta chain was determined in a study of T cell clonality in common variable immunodeficiency (dated by TCRdb to between 2014 and 2017). General study outcomes and caveats: Despite equal DNA input, controls averaged around 80,000 unique sequences per sample versus about 32,000 in CVID samples. It was noted by the authors that sequencing of the repertoires of T cell subpopulations would be needed to clarify the cause of the increased clonality in CVID. Fewer TCRbeta clones were shared among CVID subjects than among healthy controls (p < 0.0001). Differences among patients in the CVID cohort limited the correlations between repertoire features and clinical complications. TCRbeta clonality was higher in CVID subjects than in healthy controls (t-test p = 0.018), and the increase was most characteristic of about a third of subjects. CVID TCRbeta sequences were reported to have fewer deletions and N-nucleotide insertions and to lack highly modified clones with 13 or more V deletions.

Reading the germline V gene gives CDR1 SNHLY and CDR2 FYNNEI. V loses 6 bases at its end and J loses 7 bases; junction bases beyond the gene matches: 5. Spanning cysteine to phenylalanine, the CDR3 consists of 15 amino acids. The DNA shown is the part of the CDR3 that was read: 36 bases, in frame from base 1. Standard criteria, namely reduction of serum IgG, IgA and/or IgM below the normal range together with specific antibody deficiency, were applied for the diagnosis of CVID. There were 45 or so subjects in the CVID group (about 29 male and 15 or so female), ranging in age from 9 to 64 years, with a mean age of 40. Both CVID patients and healthy controls were predominantly of Caucasian heritage. Replacement immunoglobulin therapy had been administered to all CVID subjects for at least one year at the time of study participation. At the time of blood collection, no CVID subject was ill or was being treated with immunomodulatory or immunosuppressive medication. Heparinized peripheral whole blood samples of roughly 5 to 8.5 ml were obtained from each donor. Genomic DNA from adults with common variable immune deficiency (CVID) and from healthy adult controls was used for sequencing of TCRbeta CDR3 repertoires. To isolate peripheral blood mononuclear cells, diluted blood was subjected to density centrifugation over Hypaque 1077 or Ficoll-Paque. Genomic DNA was obtained from unsorted mononuclear cells using either Qiagen column purification or a centrifugation-based method.

There are many counts of this clone. Its antigen target is currently unknown. The observed sequence ends 3 residues before the CDR3 terminus, with the missing tail filled in from the germline J gene. CVID samples and control samples contributed equivalent amounts of genomic DNA as sequencing input. For every sample, a 60 bp segment covering the rearranged TCRbeta CDR3 region was amplified and then sequenced. TCRbeta amplification used the immunoSEQ assay, a bias-corrected multiplex PCR with high-throughput sequencing. The original pipeline was this. Every unique nucleotide sequence was considered a clone and was annotated with V, D and J genes, copy number and frequency. Sequences were labeled productive if in frame, and non-productive if out of frame or containing stop codons. Clonality was calculated from Shannon's entropy as previously described. Mean CDR3 Kyte-Doolittle hydropathy was derived from the predicted amino acid sequences of productive clones. The R hclust function was used to hierarchically cluster scaled V gene usage with Manhattan distance and complete linkage. To assess clone sharing by CDR3 amino acid sequence, 12 repertoires per group were resampled over 100 rounds. The repertoires were searched for some 70 published EBV-specific TCRbeta sequences and 200 to 300 published CMV-specific TCRbeta sequences. After a couple of CVID samples that produced fewer than 10,000 sequences were dropped from the analysis, roughly 42 CVID repertoires remained. TCRdb took over this immuneACCESS table, retaining in-frame rearrangements with V and J assigned. Such tables are incomplete; in checked studies, under half of the missing clones stem from an unresolved V gene, and the remainder is unexplained. V, J and clone size are taken as reported in that table, and D and trimming were inferred from the DNA itself. This sample has roughly 40,000 clones in the table, none counted a single time. Roughly 5.5% of the sample belongs to the ten largest clones.

The chain uses TRBV2 and TRBJ2-2; 13 middle bases align to TRBD2. Sequenced input: peripheral blood mononuclear cells. This TCR was recovered from a human donor with common variable immunodeficiency. The sequenced CDR3 bases are TGTGCCAGCAGGGGACTAGCGGGATTGTTCGGGGAG. This yields the protein CASRGLAGLFGE. The complete CDR3 sequence is CASRGLAGLFGELFF.